This TCR beta chain was found in a study of shared clonotypes between healthy human individuals. The method was immunoSEQ multiplex PCR; TCRdb's version includes in-frame clones alone and lacks a portion of them. The repertoire consists of about 110,000 clones, with around 66% occurring once and the leading ten covering 20% to 25%. General study points: Several donors shared about 5% of their naive CD4 clonotypes. The low donor count limited represented genetic and exposure-history diversity. Estimated clonotype richness was generally higher in naive than memory subsets.

Trimming left V 5 bases short and J 2 bases short, with 13 bases between. There are 15 residues in the CDR3. CDR1 SGHDN and CDR2 FVKESK come from the germline V gene. A note on this clone: Its antigen is unknown.

CD45RO+ cells went into CD8 memory alongside CCR7-negative CD45RA+ TemRA cells. The material sequenced was memory CD8+ T cells sorted from blood. Subset given: CD45RO+ cells pooled with CCR7-negative TemRA cells. The receptor was isolated from a woman under 40 in good health. The chain carries TRBV14 and TRBJ2-1; a weak D match, TRBD1 (5 bases). In DNA form, the CDR3 reads TGTGCCAGCAGCTGGTATGTCAGGGCCTACAATGAGCAGTTCTTC. This codes for CASSWYVRAYNEQFF.